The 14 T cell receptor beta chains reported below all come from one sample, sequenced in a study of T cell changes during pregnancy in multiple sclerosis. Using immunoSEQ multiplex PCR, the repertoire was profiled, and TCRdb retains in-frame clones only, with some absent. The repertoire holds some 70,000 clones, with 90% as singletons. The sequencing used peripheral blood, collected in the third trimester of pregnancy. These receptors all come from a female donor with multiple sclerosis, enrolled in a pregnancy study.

This CDR3 is CASSSTYNEQFF. Here the CDR3 DNA reads TGTGCCAGCAGCTCCACCTACAATGAGCAGTTCTTC. The chain combines TRBV7-6 with TRBJ2-1; D is unresolved. V was trimmed by 4 bases and J by 2 bases, leaving 3 bases between them. Per germline, CDR1 SGHVS and CDR2 FNYEAQ. The CDR3 extends over 12 amino acids.

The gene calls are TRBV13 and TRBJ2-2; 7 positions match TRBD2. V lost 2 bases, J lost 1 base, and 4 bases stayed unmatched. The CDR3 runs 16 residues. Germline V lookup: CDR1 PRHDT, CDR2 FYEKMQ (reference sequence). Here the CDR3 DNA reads TGTGCCAGCAGCTTATCGGCTAGCGGGAACACCGGGGAGCTGTTTTTT. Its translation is CASSLSASGNTGELFF.

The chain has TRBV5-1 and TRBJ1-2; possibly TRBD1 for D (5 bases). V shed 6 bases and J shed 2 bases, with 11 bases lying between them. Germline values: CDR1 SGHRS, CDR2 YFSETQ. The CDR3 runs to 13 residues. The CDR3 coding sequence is TGCGCCAGCACTATTGCAGGGAACTATGGCTACACCTTC. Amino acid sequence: CASTIAGNYGYTF.

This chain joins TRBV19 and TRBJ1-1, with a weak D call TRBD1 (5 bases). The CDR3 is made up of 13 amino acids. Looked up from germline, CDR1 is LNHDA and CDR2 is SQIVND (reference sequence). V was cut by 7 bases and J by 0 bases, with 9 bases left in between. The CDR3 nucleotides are TGTGCCAGTATAGACAGCCTGAACACTGAAGCTTTCTTT. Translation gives CASIDSLNTEAFF.

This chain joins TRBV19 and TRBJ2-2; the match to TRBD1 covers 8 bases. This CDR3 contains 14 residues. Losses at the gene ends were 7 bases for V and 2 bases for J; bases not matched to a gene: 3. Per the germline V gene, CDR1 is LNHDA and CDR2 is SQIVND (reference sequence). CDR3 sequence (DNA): TGTGCCAGTAAAACAGGGGGTAACACCGGGGAGCTGTTTTTT. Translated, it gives CASKTGGNTGELFF.

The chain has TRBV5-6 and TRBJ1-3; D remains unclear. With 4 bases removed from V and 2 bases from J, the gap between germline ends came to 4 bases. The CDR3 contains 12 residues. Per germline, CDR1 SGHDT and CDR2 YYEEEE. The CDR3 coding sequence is TGTGCCAGCAGCGAGCCTGGAAACACCATATATTTT. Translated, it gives CASSEPGNTIYF.

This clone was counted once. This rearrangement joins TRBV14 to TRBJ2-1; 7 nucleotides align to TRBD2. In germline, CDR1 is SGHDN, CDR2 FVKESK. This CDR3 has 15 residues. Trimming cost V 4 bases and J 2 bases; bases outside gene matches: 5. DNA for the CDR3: TGTGCCAGCAGCCCAGATAGCGGGCCCTACAATGAGCAGTTCTTC. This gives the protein CASSPDSGPYNEQFF.

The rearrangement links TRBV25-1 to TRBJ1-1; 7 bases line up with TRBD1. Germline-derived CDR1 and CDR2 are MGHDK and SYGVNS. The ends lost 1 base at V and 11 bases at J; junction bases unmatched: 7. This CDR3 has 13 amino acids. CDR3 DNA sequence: TGTGCCAGCAGTGAATCAACAGGGGTGATGGCTTTCTTT. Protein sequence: CASSESTGVMAFF.

CDR3 DNA sequence: TGTGCCAGCTCACCCACGGACAGGCGCAATCAGCCCCAGCATTTT. Translated: CASSPTDRRNQPQHF. The rearrangement joins TRBV18 to TRBJ1-5; 7 nucleotides match TRBD1. The CDR3 spans 15 residues. The junction had 4 bases not matched to a gene; V was cut back by 3 bases and J by 2 bases. CDR1 KGHSH and CDR2 LQKENI come from the germline V gene. Complete variable domain (other parts from reference TRBV18 and TRBJ1-5): NAGVMQNPRHLVRRRGQEARLRCSPMKGHSHVYWYRQLPEEGLKFMVYLQKENIIDESGMPKERFSAEFPKEGPSILRIQQVVRGDSAAYFCASSPTDRRNQPQHFGDGTRLSIL.

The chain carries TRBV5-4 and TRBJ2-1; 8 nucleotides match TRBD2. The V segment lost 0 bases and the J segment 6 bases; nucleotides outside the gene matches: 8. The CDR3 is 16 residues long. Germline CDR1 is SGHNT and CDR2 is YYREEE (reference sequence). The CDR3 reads CASSLEVGGGSNEQFF. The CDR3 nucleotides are TGTGCCAGCAGCTTGGAAGTCGGGGGGGGATCCAATGAGCAGTTCTTC.

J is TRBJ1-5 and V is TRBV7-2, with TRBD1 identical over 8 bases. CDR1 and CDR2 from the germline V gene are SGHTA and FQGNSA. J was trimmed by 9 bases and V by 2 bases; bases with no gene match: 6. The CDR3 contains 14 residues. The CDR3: CASSLWTGPGPQHF. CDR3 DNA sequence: TGTGCCAGCAGCTTATGGACAGGGCCCGGGCCCCAGCATTTT.

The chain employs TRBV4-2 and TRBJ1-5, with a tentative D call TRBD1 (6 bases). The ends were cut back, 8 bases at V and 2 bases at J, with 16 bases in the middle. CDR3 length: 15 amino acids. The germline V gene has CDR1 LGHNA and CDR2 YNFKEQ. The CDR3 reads CASGLGRGGNQPQHF. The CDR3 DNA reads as TGTGCCAGCGGTCTTGGCAGGGGAGGCAATCAGCCCCAGCATTTT.

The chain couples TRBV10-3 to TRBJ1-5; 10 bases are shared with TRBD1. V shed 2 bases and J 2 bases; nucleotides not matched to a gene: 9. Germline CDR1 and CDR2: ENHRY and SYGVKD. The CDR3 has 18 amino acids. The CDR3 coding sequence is TGTGCCATCAGTGAGGGTCGACAGGGGGCGGTTGGCAATCAGCCCCAGCATTTT. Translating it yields CAISEGRQGAVGNQPQHF.

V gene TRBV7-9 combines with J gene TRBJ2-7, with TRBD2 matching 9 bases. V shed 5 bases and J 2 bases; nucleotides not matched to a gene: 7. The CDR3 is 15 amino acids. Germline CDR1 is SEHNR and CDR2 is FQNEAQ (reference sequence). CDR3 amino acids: CASSHHSGSAYEQYF. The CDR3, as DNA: TGTGCCAGCAGCCATCATAGCGGGAGCGCCTACGAGCAGTACTTC.